This TCR beta chain appears in the sequencing data of a study of PD-1 and CTLA-4 blockade in melanoma. Libraries were prepared by immunoSEQ multiplex PCR; TCRdb keeps only in-frame clonotypes and omits some of them. The repertoire holds 8,500 to 13,000 clones, with 82% as singletons. Germline CDR1 is SGHNT and CDR2 is YYREEE (reference sequence). The junction had 6 bases not matched to a gene; V was cut back by 0 bases and J by 3 bases. The CDR3 is made up of 15 amino acids. This specimen was CD8+ T cells from peripheral blood, taken from a patient given anti-PD-1 treatment. This sequence was found in a human donor with melanoma. The rearrangement uses TRBV5-4 and TRBJ2-7; 7 bases line up with TRBD2. CDR3 sequence (DNA): TGTGCCAGCAGCTTGGGGGATAGCGGGTACTACGAGCAGTACTTC. Encoded protein: CASSLGDSGYYEQYF.